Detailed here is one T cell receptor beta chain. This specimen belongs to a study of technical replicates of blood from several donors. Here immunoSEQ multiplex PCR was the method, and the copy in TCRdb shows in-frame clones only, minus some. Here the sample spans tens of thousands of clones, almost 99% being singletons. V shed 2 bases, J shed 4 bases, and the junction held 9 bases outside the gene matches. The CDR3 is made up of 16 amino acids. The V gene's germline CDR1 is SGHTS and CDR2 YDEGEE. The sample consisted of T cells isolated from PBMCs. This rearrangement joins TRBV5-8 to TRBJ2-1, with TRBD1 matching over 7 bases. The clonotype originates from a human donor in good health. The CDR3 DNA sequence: TGTGCCAGCAGCTTCCGGACAGGTAGCAGATACAATGAGCAGTTCTTC. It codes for CASSFRTGSRYNEQFF.